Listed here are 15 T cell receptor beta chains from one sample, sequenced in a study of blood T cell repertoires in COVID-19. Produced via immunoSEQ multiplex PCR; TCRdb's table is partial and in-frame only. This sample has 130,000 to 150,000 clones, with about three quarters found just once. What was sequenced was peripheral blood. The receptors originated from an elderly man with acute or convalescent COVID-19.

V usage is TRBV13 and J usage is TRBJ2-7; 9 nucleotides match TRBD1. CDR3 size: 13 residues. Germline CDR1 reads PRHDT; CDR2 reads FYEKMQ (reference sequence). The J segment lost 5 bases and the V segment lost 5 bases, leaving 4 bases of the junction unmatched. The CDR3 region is CASSRGQGHEQYF. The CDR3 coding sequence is TGTGCCAGCAGCCGGGGACAGGGACACGAGCAGTACTTC.

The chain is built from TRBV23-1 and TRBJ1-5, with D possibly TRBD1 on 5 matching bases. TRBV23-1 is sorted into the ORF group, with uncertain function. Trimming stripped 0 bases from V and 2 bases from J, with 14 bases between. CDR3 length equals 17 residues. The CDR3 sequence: CASSQSNRRTRNQPQHF. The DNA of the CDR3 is TGCGCCAGCAGTCAATCGAACCGGCGGACACGCAATCAGCCCCAGCATTTT.

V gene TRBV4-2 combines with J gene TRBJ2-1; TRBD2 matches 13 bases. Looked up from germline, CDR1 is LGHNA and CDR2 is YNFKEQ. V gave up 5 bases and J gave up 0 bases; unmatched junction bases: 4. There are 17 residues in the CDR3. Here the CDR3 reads CASSERLAGGSYNEQFF. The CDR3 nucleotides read TGTGCCAGCAGCGAACGACTAGCGGGGGGCTCCTACAATGAGCAGTTCTTC.

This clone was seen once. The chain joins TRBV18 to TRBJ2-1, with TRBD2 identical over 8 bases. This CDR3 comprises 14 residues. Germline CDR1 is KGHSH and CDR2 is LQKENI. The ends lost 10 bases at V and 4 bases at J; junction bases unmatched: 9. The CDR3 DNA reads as TGTGCCACCAACGGGCGGGGGGAGTACAATGAGCAGTTCTTC. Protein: CATNGRGEYNEQFF.

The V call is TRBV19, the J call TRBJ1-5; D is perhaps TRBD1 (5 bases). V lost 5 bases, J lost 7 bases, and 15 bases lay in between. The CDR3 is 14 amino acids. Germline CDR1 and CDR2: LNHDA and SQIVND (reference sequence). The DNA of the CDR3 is TGTGCCAGTAGTTTCACGGCGGGGGGACAGCCCCAGCATTTT. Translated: CASSFTAGGQPQHF.

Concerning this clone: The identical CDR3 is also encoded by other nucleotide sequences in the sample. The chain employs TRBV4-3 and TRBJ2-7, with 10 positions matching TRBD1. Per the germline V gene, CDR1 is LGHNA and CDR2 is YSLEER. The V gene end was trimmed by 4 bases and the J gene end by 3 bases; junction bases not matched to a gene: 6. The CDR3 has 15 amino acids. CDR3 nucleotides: TGCGCCAGCAGCCGAGGGACAGGGGAAGGCTACGAGCAGTACTTC. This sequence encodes CASSRGTGEGYEQYF.

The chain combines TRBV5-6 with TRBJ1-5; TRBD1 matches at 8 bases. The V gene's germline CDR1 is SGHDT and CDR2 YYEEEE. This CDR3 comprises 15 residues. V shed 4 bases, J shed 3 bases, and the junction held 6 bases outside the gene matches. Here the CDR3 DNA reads TGTGCCAGCAGCCTCGTGGGACAGGACAATCAGCCCCAGCATTTT. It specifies CASSLVGQDNQPQHF. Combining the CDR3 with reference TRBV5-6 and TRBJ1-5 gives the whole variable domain DAGVTQSPTHLIKTRGQQVTLRCSPKSGHDTVSWYQQALGQGPQFIFQYYEEEERQRGNFPDRFSGHQFPNYSSELNVNALLLGDSALYLCASSLVGQDNQPQHFGDGTRLSIL.

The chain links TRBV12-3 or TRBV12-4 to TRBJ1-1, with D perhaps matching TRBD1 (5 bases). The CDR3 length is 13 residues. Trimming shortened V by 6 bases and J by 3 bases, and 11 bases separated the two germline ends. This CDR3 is CASSRGDHTEAFF. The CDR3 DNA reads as TGTGCCAGCAGCCGGGGGGATCACACTGAAGCTTTCTTT.

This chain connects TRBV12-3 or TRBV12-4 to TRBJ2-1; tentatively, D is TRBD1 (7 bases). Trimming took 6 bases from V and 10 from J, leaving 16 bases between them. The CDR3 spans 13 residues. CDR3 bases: TGTGCCAGCAGCTCCACAGGGGAGGTAGAGCAGTTCTTC. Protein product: CASSSTGEVEQFF.

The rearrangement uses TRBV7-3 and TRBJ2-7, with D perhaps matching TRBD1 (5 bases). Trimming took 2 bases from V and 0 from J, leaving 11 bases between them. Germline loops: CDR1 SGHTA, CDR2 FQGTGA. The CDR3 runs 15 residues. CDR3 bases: TGTGCCAGCAGCTTAGGCCCGACAGCCTCCTACGAGCAGTACTTC. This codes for CASSLGPTASYEQYF.

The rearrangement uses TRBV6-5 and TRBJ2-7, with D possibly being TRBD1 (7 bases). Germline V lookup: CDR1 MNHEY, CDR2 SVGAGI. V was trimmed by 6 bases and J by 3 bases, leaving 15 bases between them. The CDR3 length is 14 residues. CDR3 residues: CASRRQGGLYEQYF. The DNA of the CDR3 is TGTGCCAGCAGACGACAGGGAGGCCTCTACGAGCAGTACTTC.

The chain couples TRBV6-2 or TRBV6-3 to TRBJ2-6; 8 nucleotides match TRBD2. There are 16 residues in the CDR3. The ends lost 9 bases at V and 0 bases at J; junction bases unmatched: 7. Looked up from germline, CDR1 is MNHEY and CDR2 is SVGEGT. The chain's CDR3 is CASSMRGASGANVLTF. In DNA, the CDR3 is TGTGCCAGTAGCATGCGGGGGGCCTCTGGGGCCAACGTCCTGACTTTC.

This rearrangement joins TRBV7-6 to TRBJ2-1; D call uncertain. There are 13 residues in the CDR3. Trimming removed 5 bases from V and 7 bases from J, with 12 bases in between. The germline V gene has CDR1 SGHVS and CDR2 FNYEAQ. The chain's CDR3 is CASSLGEMNEQFF. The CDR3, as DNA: TGTGCCAGCAGCCTCGGAGAAATGAATGAGCAGTTCTTC.

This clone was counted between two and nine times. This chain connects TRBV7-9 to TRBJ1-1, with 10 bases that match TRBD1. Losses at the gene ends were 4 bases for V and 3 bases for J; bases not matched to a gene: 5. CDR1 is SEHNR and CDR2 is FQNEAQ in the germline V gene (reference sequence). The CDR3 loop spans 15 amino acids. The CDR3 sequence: CASSYWDRGDTEAFF. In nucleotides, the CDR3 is TGTGCCAGCAGCTATTGGGACAGGGGTGACACTGAAGCTTTCTTT. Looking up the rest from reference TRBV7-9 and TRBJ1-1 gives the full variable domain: DTGVSQNPRHKITKRGQNVTFRCDPISEHNRLYWYRQTLGQGPEFLTYFQNEAQLEKSRLLSDRFSAERPKGSFSTLEIQRTEQGDSAMYLCASSYWDRGDTEAFFGQGTRLTVV.

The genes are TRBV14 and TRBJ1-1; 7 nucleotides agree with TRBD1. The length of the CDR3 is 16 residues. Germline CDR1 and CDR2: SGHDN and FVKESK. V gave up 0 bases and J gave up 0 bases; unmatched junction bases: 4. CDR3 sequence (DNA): TGTGCCAGCAGCCAAGATTTGGGACAGCTGAACACTGAAGCTTTCTTT. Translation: CASSQDLGQLNTEAFF.